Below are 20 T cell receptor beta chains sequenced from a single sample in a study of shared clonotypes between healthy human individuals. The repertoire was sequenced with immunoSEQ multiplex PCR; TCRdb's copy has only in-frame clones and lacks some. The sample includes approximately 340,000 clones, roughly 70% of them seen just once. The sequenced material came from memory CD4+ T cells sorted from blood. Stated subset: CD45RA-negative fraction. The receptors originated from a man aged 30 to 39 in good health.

CDR3 in DNA: TGTGCCACCAGCAGAGTGGGGCACATGAACACTGAAGCTTTCTTT. It specifies CATSRVGHMNTEAFF. The chain employs TRBV15 and TRBJ1-1; the D gene is possibly TRBD1 (5 bases). Trimming shortened V by 1 base and J by 0 bases, and 9 bases separated the two germline ends. The CDR3 loop spans 15 amino acids. Per germline, CDR1 LNHNV and CDR2 YYDKDF (reference sequence).

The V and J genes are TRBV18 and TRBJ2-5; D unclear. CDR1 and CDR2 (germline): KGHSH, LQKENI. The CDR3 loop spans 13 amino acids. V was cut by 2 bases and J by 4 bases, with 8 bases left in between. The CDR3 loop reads CASSPKRGETQYF. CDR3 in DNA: TGTGCCAGCTCACCAAAGCGAGGAGAGACCCAGTACTTC.

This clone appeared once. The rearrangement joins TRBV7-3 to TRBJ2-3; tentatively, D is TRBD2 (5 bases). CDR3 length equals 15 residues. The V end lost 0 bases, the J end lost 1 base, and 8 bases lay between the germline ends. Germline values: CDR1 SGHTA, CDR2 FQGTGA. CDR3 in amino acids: CASSLTGVGTDTQYF. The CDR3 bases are TGTGCCAGCAGCTTAACGGGAGTCGGCACAGATACGCAGTATTTT.

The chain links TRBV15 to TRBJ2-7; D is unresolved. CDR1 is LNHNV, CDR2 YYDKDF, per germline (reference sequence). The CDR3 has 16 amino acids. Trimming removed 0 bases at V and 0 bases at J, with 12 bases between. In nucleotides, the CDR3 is TGTGCCACCAGCAGAGACCCCCGCGTAAGCTCCTACGAGCAGTACTTC. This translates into CATSRDPRVSSYEQYF.

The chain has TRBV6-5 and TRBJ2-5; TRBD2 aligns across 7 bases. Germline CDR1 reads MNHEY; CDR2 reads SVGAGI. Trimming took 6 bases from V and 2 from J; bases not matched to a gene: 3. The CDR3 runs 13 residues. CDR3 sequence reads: CASRRGLQETQYF. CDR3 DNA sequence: TGTGCCAGCAGAAGGGGACTACAAGAGACCCAGTACTTC.

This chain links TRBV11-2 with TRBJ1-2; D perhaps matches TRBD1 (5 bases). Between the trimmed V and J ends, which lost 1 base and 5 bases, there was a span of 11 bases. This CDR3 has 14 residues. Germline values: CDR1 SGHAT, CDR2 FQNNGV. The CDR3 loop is CASSLGQGGYGYTF. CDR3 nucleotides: TGTGCCAGCAGCTTAGGCCAGGGAGGGTATGGCTACACCTTC.

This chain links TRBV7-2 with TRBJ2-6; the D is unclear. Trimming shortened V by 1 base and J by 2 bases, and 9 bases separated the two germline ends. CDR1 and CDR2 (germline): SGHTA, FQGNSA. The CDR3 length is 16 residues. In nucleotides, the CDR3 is TGTGCCAGCAGCTTAGGCCCGGCTCCTGGGGCCAACGTCCTGACTTTC. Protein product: CASSLGPAPGANVLTF.

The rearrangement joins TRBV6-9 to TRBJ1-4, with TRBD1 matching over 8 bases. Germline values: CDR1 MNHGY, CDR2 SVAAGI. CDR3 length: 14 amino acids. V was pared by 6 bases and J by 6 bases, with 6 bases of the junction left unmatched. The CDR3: CASSRTGSDEKLFF. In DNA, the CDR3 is TGTGCCAGCAGCAGGACAGGGAGCGATGAAAAACTGTTTTTT.

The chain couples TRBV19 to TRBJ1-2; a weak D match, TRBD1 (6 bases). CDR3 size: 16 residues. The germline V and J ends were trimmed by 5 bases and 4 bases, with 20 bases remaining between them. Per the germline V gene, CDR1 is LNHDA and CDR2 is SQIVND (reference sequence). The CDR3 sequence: CASSSRTRRGGYGYTF. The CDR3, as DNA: TGTGCCAGTAGTTCACGGACTCGTCGAGGGGGCTATGGCTACACCTTC. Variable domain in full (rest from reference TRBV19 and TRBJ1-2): DGGITQSPKYLFRKEGQNVTLSCEQNLNHDAMYWYRQDPGQGLRLIYYSQIVNDFQKGDIAEGYSVSREKKESFPLTVTSAQKNPTAFYLCASSSRTRRGGYGYTFGSGTRLTVV.

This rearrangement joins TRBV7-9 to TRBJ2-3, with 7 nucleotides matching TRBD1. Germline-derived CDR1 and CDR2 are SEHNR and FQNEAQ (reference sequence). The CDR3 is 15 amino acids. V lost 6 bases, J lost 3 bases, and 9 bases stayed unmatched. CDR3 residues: CASRALGQLTDTQYF. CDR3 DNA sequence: TGTGCCAGCAGGGCTCTGGGACAGTTAACAGATACGCAGTATTTT. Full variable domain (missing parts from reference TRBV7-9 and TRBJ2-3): DTGVSQNPRHKITKRGQNVTFRCDPISEHNRLYWYRQTLGQGPEFLTYFQNEAQLEKSRLLSDRFSAERPKGSFSTLEIQRTEQGDSAMYLCASRALGQLTDTQYFGPGTRLTVL.

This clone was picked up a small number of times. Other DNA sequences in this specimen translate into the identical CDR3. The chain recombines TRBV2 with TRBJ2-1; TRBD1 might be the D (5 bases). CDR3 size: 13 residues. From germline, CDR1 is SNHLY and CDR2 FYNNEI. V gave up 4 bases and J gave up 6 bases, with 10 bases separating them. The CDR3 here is CASSAQGFNEQFF. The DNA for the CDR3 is TGTGCCAGCAGTGCGCAGGGATTCAATGAGCAGTTCTTC.

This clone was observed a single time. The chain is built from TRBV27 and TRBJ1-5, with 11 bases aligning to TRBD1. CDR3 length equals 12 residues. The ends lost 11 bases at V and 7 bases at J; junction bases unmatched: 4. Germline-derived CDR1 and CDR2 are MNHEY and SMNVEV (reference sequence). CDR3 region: CAGQGAGQPQHF. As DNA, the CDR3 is TGTGCCGGACAGGGGGCTGGACAGCCCCAGCATTTT.

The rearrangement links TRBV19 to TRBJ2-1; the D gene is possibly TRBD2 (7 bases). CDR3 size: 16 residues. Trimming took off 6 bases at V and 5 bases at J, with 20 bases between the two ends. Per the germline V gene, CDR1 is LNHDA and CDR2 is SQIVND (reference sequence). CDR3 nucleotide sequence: TGTGCCAGTAGCCCATGGGGGGGCAGGGGTAACAATGAGCAGTTCTTC. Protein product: CASSPWGGRGNNEQFF.

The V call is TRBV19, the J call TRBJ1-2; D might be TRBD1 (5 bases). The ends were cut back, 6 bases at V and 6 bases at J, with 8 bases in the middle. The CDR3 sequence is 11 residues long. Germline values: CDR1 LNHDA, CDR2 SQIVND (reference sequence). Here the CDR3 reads CASSRGHGYTF. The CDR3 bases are TGTGCCAGTAGCCGGGGACATGGCTACACCTTC.

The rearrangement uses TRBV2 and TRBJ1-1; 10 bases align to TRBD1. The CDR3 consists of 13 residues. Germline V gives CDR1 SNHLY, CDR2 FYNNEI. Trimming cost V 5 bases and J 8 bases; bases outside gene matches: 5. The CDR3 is CASSTQTGGEAFF. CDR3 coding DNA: TGTGCCAGCAGTACACAGACAGGGGGCGAAGCTTTCTTT.

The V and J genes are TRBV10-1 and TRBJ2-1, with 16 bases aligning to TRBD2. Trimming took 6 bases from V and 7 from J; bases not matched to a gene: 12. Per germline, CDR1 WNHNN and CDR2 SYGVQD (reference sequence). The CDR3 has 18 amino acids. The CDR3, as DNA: TGCGCCAGCAGCCGCAGGGGACTAGCGGGAGGGCCTTCTAATGAGCAGTTCTTC. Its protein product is CASSRRGLAGGPSNEQFF.

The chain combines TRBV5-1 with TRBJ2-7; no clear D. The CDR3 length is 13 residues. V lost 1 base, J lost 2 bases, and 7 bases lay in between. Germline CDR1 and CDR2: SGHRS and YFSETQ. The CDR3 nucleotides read TGCGCCAGCAGCTTGTTAGGGACCTACGAGCAGTACTTC. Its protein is CASSLLGTYEQYF.

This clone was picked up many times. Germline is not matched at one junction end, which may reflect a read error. DNA of the CDR3: TGTGCTAGCAGCTTGATTTGGGACCAAGGTCGGGCTACGCAGTATTTT. This codes for CASSLIWDQGRATQYF. This chain uses TRBV7-7 with TRBJ2-3; D may be TRBD1 or TRBD2 (5 bases each). The germline V gene has CDR1 SSHAT and CDR2 FNYEAQ (reference sequence). The CDR3 is 16 residues long.

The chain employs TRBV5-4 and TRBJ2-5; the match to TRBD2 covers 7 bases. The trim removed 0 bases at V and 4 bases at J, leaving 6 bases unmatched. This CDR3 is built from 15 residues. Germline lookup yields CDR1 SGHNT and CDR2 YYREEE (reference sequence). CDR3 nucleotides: TGTGCCAGCAGCTTGGGGGGAGGGCAGGGAGAGACCCAGTACTTC. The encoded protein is CASSLGGGQGETQYF. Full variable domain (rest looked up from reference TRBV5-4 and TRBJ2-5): ETGVTQSPTHLIKTRGQQVTLRCSSQSGHNTVSWYQQALGQGPQFIFQYYREEENGRGNFPPRFSGLQFPNYSSELNVNALELDDSALYLCASSLGGGQGETQYFGPGTRLLVL.

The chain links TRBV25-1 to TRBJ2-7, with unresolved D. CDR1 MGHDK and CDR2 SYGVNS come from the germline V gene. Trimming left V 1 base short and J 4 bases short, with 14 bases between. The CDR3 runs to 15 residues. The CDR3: CASSEFGPQGYEQYF. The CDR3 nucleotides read TGTGCCAGCAGTGAATTTGGACCCCAAGGGTACGAGCAGTACTTC.